A single sample is the source of the 23 T cell receptor beta chains below, sequenced in a study of glioma-infiltrating T cells. TCR alpha and beta CDR3 regions were amplified from RNA using iRepertoire nested multiplex PCR. TCRdb re-called the multiplex PCR reads with MiXCR, one entry per CDR3 protein. The sample consists of fewer than 200,000 distinct CDR3 sequences, more than 25% of them appearing once. The sequencing sample was made of glioma tissue, nonneoplastic brain tissue, or PBMCs (not recorded which). Receptors were obtained from a human donor with low-grade glioma or glioblastoma, undergoing nonglioma brain surgery, or in good health (not recorded which).

This clonotype was found a few times. This chain links TRBV3-1 with TRBJ2-1; perhaps D is TRBD1 or TRBD2 (7 bases each). The CDR3 loop spans 15 amino acids. Germline V lookup: CDR1 LGHDT, CDR2 YNNKEL (reference sequence). Trimming took 10 bases from V and 8 from J, leaving 24 bases between them. CDR3 sequence (DNA): TGTGCCACCTGGGGGGGGCTGACAGGGATCGATGAGCAGTTCTTC. Protein product: CATWGGLTGIDEQFF.

This clonotype has a handful of counts. The chain combines TRBV3-1 with TRBJ2-7; D is uncertain. V was cut by 3 bases and J by 8 bases, with 20 bases left in between. CDR1 is LGHDT, CDR2 YNNKEL, per germline (reference sequence). This CDR3 is built from 15 residues. The CDR3 nucleotides read TGTGCCAGCAGCCACGTCGGAGCCCCCCCTTCAAAGCAGTACTTC. Its translation is CASSHVGAPPSKQYF.

This clonotype was found many times. The chain links TRBV20-1 to TRBJ2-7; 13 nucleotides agree with TRBD2. CDR3 size: 15 residues. Germline loops: CDR1 DFQATT, CDR2 SNEGSKA (reference sequence). J was trimmed by 6 bases and V by 5 bases; bases with no gene match: 10. CDR3 in amino acids: CSAGLAGVVSAEQYF. The CDR3 nucleotides read TGCAGTGCTGGACTAGCGGGAGTCGTGTCGGCCGAGCAGTACTTC.

The chain uses TRBV30 and TRBJ2-7; maybe TRBD2 (6 bases). Trimming pared 3 bases from V and 5 bases from J, leaving 8 bases between. This CDR3 has 11 amino acids. Germline V lookup: CDR1 GTSNPN, CDR2 SVGIG (reference sequence). CDR3 protein: CAWSGRDEQYF. CDR3 sequence (DNA): TGTGCCTGGAGCGGGAGAGACGAGCAGTACTTC.

This clonotype has only a few counts. This could be a read error, since a much larger clone is one nucleotide away. The final CDR3 position lacks the conserved phenylalanine or tryptophan, pointing to a likely read error. The gene calls are TRBV6-2 or TRBV6-3 and TRBJ2-7, with D perhaps matching TRBD2 (5 bases). The V and J ends lost 6 bases and 1 base respectively, with 10 bases between them. Germline V CDR1 and CDR2: MNHEY, SVGEGT. The CDR3 is 13 amino acids. CDR3 protein: CASSLASSYEQYL. The CDR3 nucleotides read TGTGCCAGCAGCCTAGCTAGTTCCTACGAGCAGTACCTC.

A word on this clonotype: Just one base apart from a much larger clone, this may be a read error. The V and J genes are TRBV27 and TRBJ2-5; 10 bases are a match to TRBD2. V gave up 10 bases and J gave up 3 bases; unmatched junction bases: 8. From germline, CDR1 is MNHEY and CDR2 SMNVEV (reference sequence). The CDR3 covers 14 residues. CDR3 amino acids: CATDGLAVEETQYF. DNA for the CDR3: TGTGCCACGGACGGACTAGCGGTAGAAGAGACCCAGTACTTC.

This CDR3 is CASSLRGGQGHTEAFF. The CDR3 nucleotides are TGTGCCAGCAGTTTAAGGGGAGGACAGGGCCACACTGAAGCTTTCTTT. The chain is built from TRBV12-3 or TRBV12-4 and TRBJ1-1; TRBD1 aligns across 8 bases. V lost 2 bases, J lost 3 bases, and 8 bases stayed unmatched. This CDR3 comprises 16 residues.

The genes are TRBV29-1 and TRBJ2-1, with 11 bases fitting TRBD2. The trim removed 5 bases at V and 3 bases at J, leaving 9 bases unmatched. Germline CDR1 and CDR2: SQVTM and ANQGSEA. This CDR3 comprises 16 residues. CDR3 nucleotide sequence: TGCAGCGTTAAACCTCCCGGGACTAGCGGCTACAATGAGCAGTTCTTC. It is translated as CSVKPPGTSGYNEQFF.

With regard to this clonotype: A read error may be the cause here, since a much bigger clone is one base away. V usage is TRBV2 and J usage is TRBJ1-5, with a weak D call TRBD1 (6 bases). The CDR3 contains 15 residues. The germline V gene has CDR1 SNHLY and CDR2 FYNNEI. Trimming removed 5 bases from V and 6 bases from J, with 17 bases in between. The CDR3 sequence is CASSYQTGAGQPQHF. CDR3 bases: TGTGCCAGCAGTTACCAGACAGGCGCTGGTCAGCCCCAGCATTTT.

A remark on this clonotype: This may be a read error, as it is one base from a much larger clone. The chain carries TRBV19 and TRBJ2-1; D may be TRBD2 (5 bases). Germline CDR1 reads LNHDA; CDR2 reads SQIVND (reference sequence). The CDR3 runs 13 residues. V was shortened by 9 bases and J by 4 bases, with 13 bases between the two germline ends. This CDR3 reads CASTLVGYNEQFF. CDR3 bases: TGTGCCAGCACACTAGTGGGGTACAATGAGCAGTTCTTC.

The chain joins TRBV18 to TRBJ1-1; D unclear. Germline V lookup: CDR1 KGHSH, CDR2 LQKENI. V gave up 6 bases and J gave up 4 bases, with 18 bases separating them. The CDR3 is 15 amino acids. Here the CDR3 reads CASSSNGVPTTEAFF. For the CDR3, the DNA is TGTGCCAGCTCGTCTAACGGGGTACCGACCACTGAAGCTTTCTTT.

This clonotype was picked up many times. The chain employs TRBV3-1 and TRBJ1-6, with no clear D. Germline loops: CDR1 LGHDT, CDR2 YNNKEL (reference sequence). The CDR3 runs to 14 residues. Trimming left V 0 bases short and J 2 bases short, with 2 bases between. The CDR3 nucleotides read TGTGCCAGCAGCCAAGATACCTATAATTCACCCCTCCACTTT. Translation gives CASSQDTYNSPLHF.

This clonotype was recorded many times. This chain connects TRBV13 to TRBJ1-2, with 8 positions matching TRBD1. The CDR3 spans 15 residues. V lost 4 bases, J lost 9 bases, and 13 bases stayed unmatched. The germline V gene encodes CDR1 PRHDT and CDR2 FYEKMQ (reference sequence). The CDR3 region has the DNA TGTGCCAGCAGCTCCCGTCCCCTGACAGGGGATAGCTACACCTTC. It translates to CASSSRPLTGDSYTF.

The rearrangement joins TRBV28 to TRBJ1-5; TRBD1 is a possible D gene (5 bases). Germline CDR1 and CDR2: MDHEN and SYDVKM. The CDR3 is 17 amino acids. Trimming cost V 5 bases and J 9 bases, with 26 bases left between them. CDR3 amino acids: CASSNNQVRIKGVPQHF. The DNA for the CDR3 is TGTGCCAGCAGTAATAATCAAGTACGAATCAAAGGGGTGCCCCAGCATTTT.

This rearrangement joins TRBV2 to TRBJ2-1, with D tentatively TRBD2 (5 bases). CDR1 is SNHLY, CDR2 FYNNEI, per germline. V was pared by 8 bases and J by 2 bases, with 10 bases between. The CDR3 covers 13 residues. CDR3 sequence (DNA): TGTGCCAGCGGGAGTACCACCTACAATGAGCAGTTCTTC. This sequence encodes CASGSTTYNEQFF.

In this sample, this clonotype turned up many times. CDR3 coding DNA: TGTGCCAGCAGTTCGGGACTAGCGGGAGGGCAGTACTTC. It codes for CASSSGLAGGQYF. The V call is TRBV6-1, the J call TRBJ2-7; 15 nucleotides agree with TRBD2. Germline values: CDR1 MNHNS, CDR2 SASEGT. The CDR3 loop spans 13 amino acids. After removal of 5 bases from V and 9 bases from J, the junction contained 2 bases not matched to a gene.

The chain is built from TRBV7-2 and TRBJ2-5, with TRBD2 identical over 10 bases. CDR1 is SGHTA, CDR2 FQGNSA, per germline. This CDR3 region has 15 residues. Trimming removed 5 bases from V and 11 bases from J; junction bases left unmatched: 14. This CDR3 is CASSTGLAQYNEQYF. The CDR3 region has the DNA TGTGCCAGCAGCACGGGACTAGCGCAGTACAATGAGCAGTACTTC.

This clonotype was found many times. The J gene is TRBJ2-7, the V gene TRBV4-2; maybe TRBD1 (6 bases). V was cut by 1 base and J by 0 bases, with 10 bases left in between. Germline V gene lookup returns CDR1 LGHNA and CDR2 YNFKEQ. This CDR3 comprises 15 residues. CDR3 nucleotide sequence: TGTGCCAGCAGCCAAGTTGTAGGGGGCTCCTACGAGCAGTACTTC. Amino acids: CASSQVVGGSYEQYF.

This clonotype turned up a few times. The rearrangement uses TRBV5-4 and TRBJ1-4; 8 nucleotides agree with TRBD1. CDR1 is SGHNT and CDR2 is YYREEE in the germline V gene (reference sequence). With 2 bases clipped from V and 6 bases from J, the junction kept 3 bases outside the gene matches. The CDR3 runs 14 residues. CDR3 residues: CASSFETGDEKLFF. CDR3 nucleotide sequence: TGTGCCAGCAGCTTCGAGACAGGGGATGAAAAACTGTTTTTT.

This clonotype was observed at least ten times. The V gene is TRBV7-2, the J gene TRBJ1-1; maybe TRBD1 (6 bases). The CDR3 extends over 15 amino acids. From germline, CDR1 is SGHTA and CDR2 FQGNSA. V was trimmed by 1 base and J by 3 bases, leaving 12 bases between them. CDR3 loop: CASSLGGALDTEAFF. As DNA, the CDR3 is TGTGCCAGCAGCTTAGGGGGGGCCTTGGACACTGAAGCTTTCTTT.

This clonotype was observed many times. V and J are TRBV6-2 or TRBV6-3 and TRBJ1-1; no reliable D call. Germline-derived CDR1 and CDR2 are MNHEY and SVGEGT. There are 15 residues in the CDR3. With 5 bases removed from V and 1 base from J, the gap between germline ends came to 14 bases. CDR3 sequence (DNA): TGTGCCAGCAGTCTATGGGCACTCCGGAACACTGAAGCTTTCTTT. It yields the protein CASSLWALRNTEAFF.

Only one count was recorded for this clonotype. The chain uses TRBV27 and TRBJ2-7; D unclear. The CDR3 is 9 residues long. The germline CDR1 and CDR2 sequences are MNHEY and SMNVEV (reference sequence). The DNA of the CDR3 is TGTTCTCCAGAGGACGAGCAGTACTTC. Translating it yields CSPEDEQYF.

This chain joins TRBV27 and TRBJ2-3; 7 nucleotides line up with TRBD1. V lost 4 bases, J lost 7 bases, and 11 bases stayed unmatched. The V gene's germline CDR1 is MNHEY and CDR2 SMNVEV (reference sequence). The CDR3 contains 15 residues. For the CDR3, the DNA is TGTGCCAGCAGTTGTAGTCCACAGGGGACATATACGCAGTATTTT. As protein: CASSCSPQGTYTQYF.